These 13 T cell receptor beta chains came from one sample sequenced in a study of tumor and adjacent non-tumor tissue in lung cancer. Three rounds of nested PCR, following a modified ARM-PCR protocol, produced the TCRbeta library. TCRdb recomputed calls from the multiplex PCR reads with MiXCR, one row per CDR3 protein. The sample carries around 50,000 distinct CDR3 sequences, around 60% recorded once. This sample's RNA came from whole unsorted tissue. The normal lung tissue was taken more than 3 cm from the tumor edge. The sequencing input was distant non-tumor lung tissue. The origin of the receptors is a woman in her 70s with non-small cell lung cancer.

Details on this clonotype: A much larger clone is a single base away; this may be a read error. The chain's CDR3 is CVSRAGTGVYEQYF. The CDR3 DNA reads TGTGTCAGCAGGGCCGGGACAGGGGTCTACGAGCAGTACTTC. This chain uses TRBV28 with TRBJ2-7; 10 nucleotides align to TRBD1. The germline V gene has CDR1 MDHEN and CDR2 SYDVKM. The CDR3 spans 14 residues. The full variable domain, its missing parts supplied by reference TRBV28 and TRBJ2-7, is DVKVTQSSRYLVKRTGEKVFLECVQDMDHENMFWYRQDPGLGLRLIYFSYDVKMKEKGDIPEGYSVSREKKERFSLILESASTNQTSMYLCVSRAGTGVYEQYFGPGTRLTVT.

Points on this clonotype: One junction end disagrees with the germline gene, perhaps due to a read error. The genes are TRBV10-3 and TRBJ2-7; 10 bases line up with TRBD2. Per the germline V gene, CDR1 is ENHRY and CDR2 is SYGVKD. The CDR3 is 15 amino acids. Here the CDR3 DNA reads TGTGCCATCTGTGAGAGGACTAGCGGTTCCTACGAACAGTACTTC. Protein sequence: CAICERTSGSYEQYF.

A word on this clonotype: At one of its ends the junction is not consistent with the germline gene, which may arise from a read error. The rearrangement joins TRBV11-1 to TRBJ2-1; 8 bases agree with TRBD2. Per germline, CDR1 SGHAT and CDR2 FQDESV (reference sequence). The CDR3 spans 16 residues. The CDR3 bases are TGTGCAAGCAGCTTAGCCCTAGCGGGCCTGTACAATGGGCAGTCCTTC. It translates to CASSLALAGLYNGQSF.

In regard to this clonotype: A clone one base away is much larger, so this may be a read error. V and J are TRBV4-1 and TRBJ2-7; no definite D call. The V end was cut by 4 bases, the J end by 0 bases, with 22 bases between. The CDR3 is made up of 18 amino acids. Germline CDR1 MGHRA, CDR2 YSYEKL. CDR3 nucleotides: TGCGCCAGCAGCCCCCAACGTTGGACGTCCTTAAGCTCCTACGAGCAGTACTTC. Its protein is CASSPQRWTSLSSYEQYF.

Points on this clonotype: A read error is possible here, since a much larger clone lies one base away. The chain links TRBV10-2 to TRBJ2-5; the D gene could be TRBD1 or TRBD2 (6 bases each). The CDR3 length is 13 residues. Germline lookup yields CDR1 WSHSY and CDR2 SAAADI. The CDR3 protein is CASTEGEWETEYF. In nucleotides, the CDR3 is TGCGCCAGCACGGAGGGGGAGTGGGAGACCGAGTACTTC.

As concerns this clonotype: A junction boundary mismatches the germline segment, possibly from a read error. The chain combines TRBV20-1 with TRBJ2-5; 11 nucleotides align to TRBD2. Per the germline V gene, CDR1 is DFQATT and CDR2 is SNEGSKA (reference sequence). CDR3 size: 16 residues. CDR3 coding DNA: TGCAGTACCGACATACTAGCGGGAGAAGGACAAGAGACCCAGTGCTTC. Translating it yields CSTDILAGEGQETQCF.

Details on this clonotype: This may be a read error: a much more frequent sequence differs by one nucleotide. CDR3 nucleotides: TGCGCCAGCACCCTTGTCACCACCAGAGAGACCCAGTACTTC. Translated, it gives CASTLVTTRETQYF. The genes are TRBV5-1 and TRBJ2-5; no definite D call. V gave up 6 bases and J gave up 4 bases, with 16 bases separating them. Per germline, CDR1 SGHRS and CDR2 YFSETQ. The CDR3 runs 14 residues.

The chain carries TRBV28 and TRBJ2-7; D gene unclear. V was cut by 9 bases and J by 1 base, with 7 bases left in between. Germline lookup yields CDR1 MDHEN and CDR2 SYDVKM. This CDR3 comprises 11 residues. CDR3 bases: TGTGCCAGTAGTCATTCCTACGAGCAGTACTTC. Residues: CASSHSYEQYF. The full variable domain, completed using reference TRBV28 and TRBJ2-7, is DVKVTQSSRYLVKRTGEKVFLECVQDMDHENMFWYRQDPGLGLRLIYFSYDVKMKEKGDIPEGYSVSREKKERFSLILESASTNQTSMYLCASSHSYEQYFGPGTRLTVT.

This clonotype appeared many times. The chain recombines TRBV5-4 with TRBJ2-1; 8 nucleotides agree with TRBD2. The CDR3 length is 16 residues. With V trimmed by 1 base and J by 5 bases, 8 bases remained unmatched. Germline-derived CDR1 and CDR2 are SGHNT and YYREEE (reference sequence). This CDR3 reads CASSLLKLADNNEQFF. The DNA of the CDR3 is TGTGCCAGCAGCTTGTTGAAACTAGCGGATAACAATGAGCAGTTCTTC.

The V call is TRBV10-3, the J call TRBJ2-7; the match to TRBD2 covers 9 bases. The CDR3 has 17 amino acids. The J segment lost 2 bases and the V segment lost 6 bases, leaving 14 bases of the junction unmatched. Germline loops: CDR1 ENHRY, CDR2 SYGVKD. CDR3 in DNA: TGTGCCATCAGGGCAGGGGAACTAGCGGGCGTTCCCTACGAGCAGTACTTC. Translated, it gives CAIRAGELAGVPYEQYF.

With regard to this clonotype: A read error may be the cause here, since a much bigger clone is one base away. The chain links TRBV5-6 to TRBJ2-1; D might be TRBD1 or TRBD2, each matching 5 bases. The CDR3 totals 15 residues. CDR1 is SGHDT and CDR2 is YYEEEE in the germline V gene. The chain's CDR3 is CTSSSGTDAYNEQFF. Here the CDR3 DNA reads TGTACCAGCAGCTCTGGGACCGATGCGTACAATGAGCAGTTCTTC.

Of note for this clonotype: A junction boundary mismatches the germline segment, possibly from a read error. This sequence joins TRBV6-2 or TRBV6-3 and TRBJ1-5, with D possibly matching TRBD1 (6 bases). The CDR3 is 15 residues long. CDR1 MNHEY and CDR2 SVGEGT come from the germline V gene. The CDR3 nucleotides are TGTGCCAGCAATTACTCAGCGACAGGCTCCTTCACCCAGCATTTT. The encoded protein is CASNYSATGSFTQHF.

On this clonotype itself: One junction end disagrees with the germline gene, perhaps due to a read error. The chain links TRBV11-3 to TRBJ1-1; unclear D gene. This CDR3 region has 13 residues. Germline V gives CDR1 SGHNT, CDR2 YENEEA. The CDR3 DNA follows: TGTGTCAGCAGCTTTTCACACGACACTGGAGCCTTCTTT. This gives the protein CVSSFSHDTGAFF.